This TCR beta chain is drawn from a study of blood T cell repertoires in COVID-19. Study context: Acute and convalescent COVID-19 specimens originated in the United States, Italy and Spain.

Profiled with immunoSEQ multiplex PCR; TCRdb holds only in-frame clones, not every one. Of about 210,000 clones listed, 65% to 90% are singletons. V lost 0 bases to trimming and J lost 0 bases, with 10 bases between them. The CDR3 extends over 16 amino acids. In germline, CDR1 is SGHRS, CDR2 YFSETQ. The rearrangement joins TRBV5-1 to TRBJ1-3; D is undetermined. This clonotype originated in a man aged 45-60 years with active or convalescent COVID-19. Sequencing was done on a sample of peripheral blood. The CDR3 coding sequence is TGCGCCAGCAGCTTGGATGGTCTACCCTCTGGAAACACCATATATTTT. Translation: CASSLDGLPSGNTIYF.